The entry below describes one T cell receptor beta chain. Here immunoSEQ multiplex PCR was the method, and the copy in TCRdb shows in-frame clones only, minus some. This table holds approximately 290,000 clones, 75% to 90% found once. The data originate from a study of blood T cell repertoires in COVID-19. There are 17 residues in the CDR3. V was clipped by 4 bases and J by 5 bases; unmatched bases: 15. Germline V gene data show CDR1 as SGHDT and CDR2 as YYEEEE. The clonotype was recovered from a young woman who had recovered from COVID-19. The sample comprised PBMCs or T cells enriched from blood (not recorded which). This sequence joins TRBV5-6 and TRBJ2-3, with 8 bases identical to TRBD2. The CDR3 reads CASSPRRTSTTLDTQYF. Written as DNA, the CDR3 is TGTGCCAGCAGCCCACGACGGACTAGCACAACGCTAGATACGCAGTATTTT.